The 30 T cell receptor beta chains presented below share a single source sample, sequenced in a study of T cell responses to AZD1222 COVID-19 vaccine. The table came from immunoSEQ multiplex PCR; TCRdb's copy has only in-frame clones and leaves some out. The table lists some 140,000 clones, approximately 92% of them singletons, with roughly 7% in the top ten. Sequenced material: peripheral blood, taken 28 days after the second AZD1222 dose. These receptors all come from an adult who received the AZD1222 COVID-19 vaccine.

This chain uses TRBV28 with TRBJ1-1, with 7 nucleotides matching TRBD1. The V segment lost 8 bases and the J segment 6 bases; nucleotides outside the gene matches: 12. Per germline, CDR1 MDHEN and CDR2 SYDVKM. This CDR3 has 14 amino acids. CDR3 loop: CASGPRQGVSEAFF. CDR3 sequence (DNA): TGTGCCAGCGGGCCTCGACAGGGCGTTTCTGAAGCTTTCTTT. Drawing the rest from reference TRBV28 and TRBJ1-1, the complete variable domain is DVKVTQSSRYLVKRTGEKVFLECVQDMDHENMFWYRQDPGLGLRLIYFSYDVKMKEKGDIPEGYSVSREKKERFSLILESASTNQTSMYLCASGPRQGVSEAFFGQGTRLTVV.

The chain recombines TRBV2 with TRBJ2-1; TRBD2 matches at 14 bases. V gave up 6 bases and J gave up 0 bases; unmatched junction bases: 10. The CDR3 loop spans 19 amino acids. The V gene's germline CDR1 is SNHLY and CDR2 FYNNEI. The CDR3 DNA reads TGTGCCAGCAGGTCCCTGACTAGCGGGGGGGCCGACTCCTACAATGAGCAGTTCTTC. It specifies CASRSLTSGGADSYNEQFF.

The chain couples TRBV12-5 to TRBJ2-1; 7 bases fit TRBD2. The V gene end was trimmed by 5 bases and the J gene end by 0 bases; junction bases not matched to a gene: 13. There are 18 residues in the CDR3. CDR1 is LGHNT, CDR2 FRNRAP, per germline. The CDR3 loop reads CASGPTDTAGSSYNEQFF. DNA of the CDR3: TGTGCTAGTGGTCCAACTGACACAGCGGGGAGCTCCTACAATGAGCAGTTCTTC.

In this sample, this clone turned up once. The J gene is TRBJ2-5, the V gene TRBV7-2; D is uncertain. V was cut by 3 bases and J by 5 bases, with 13 bases left in between. Germline V gene data show CDR1 as SGHTA and CDR2 as FQGNSA. The CDR3 is 14 residues long. The CDR3 DNA reads as TGTGCCAGCAGCTTCAATAACCGTAGGGAGACCCAGTACTTC. It codes for CASSFNNRRETQYF.

The V call is TRBV5-1, the J call TRBJ1-1; D gene unclear. The CDR3 covers 15 residues. Germline CDR1 reads SGHRS; CDR2 reads YFSETQ. V shed 1 base and J shed 5 bases, with 15 bases lying between them. Here the CDR3 reads CASSLSSDSFTEAFF. The CDR3 DNA follows: TGCGCCAGCAGCTTGTCGAGCGATAGTTTTACTGAAGCTTTCTTT.

The chain carries TRBV30 and TRBJ1-1; D is perhaps TRBD1 (5 bases). This CDR3 contains 14 residues. The germline V gene encodes CDR1 GTSNPN and CDR2 SVGIG (reference sequence). V lost 0 bases and J 5 bases, leaving 13 bases between the germline ends. In DNA form, the CDR3 reads TGTGCCTGGAGTGTTGGGGGTTTTGTGACTGAAGCTTTCTTT. This translates into CAWSVGGFVTEAFF.

V usage is TRBV7-8 and J usage is TRBJ2-6; TRBD2 is a possible D gene (6 bases). Trimming removed 2 bases from V and 1 base from J, with 15 bases in between. The CDR3 length is 18 residues. CDR1 is SGHVS, CDR2 FQNEAQ, per germline. The CDR3 coding sequence is TGTGCCAGCAGCTTATCGGGAGTAGACCTGTCTGGGGCCAACGTCCTGACTTTC. Its translation is CASSLSGVDLSGANVLTF.

The genes are TRBV2 and TRBJ1-1; D not resolved. CDR1 SNHLY and CDR2 FYNNEI come from the germline V gene. This CDR3 has 13 amino acids. Trimming pared 7 bases from V and 3 bases from J, leaving 12 bases between. The CDR3 DNA reads TGTGCCAGCACCCTGGCGGGAGACACTGAAGCTTTCTTT. Its protein is CASTLAGDTEAFF.

The chain combines TRBV4-3 with TRBJ1-1; 11 positions match TRBD1. The CDR3 contains 17 residues. From germline, CDR1 is LGHNA and CDR2 YSLEER. The junction had 7 bases not matched to a gene; V was cut back by 4 bases and J by 0 bases. This CDR3 is CASSLGQGGALNTEAFF. CDR3 coding DNA: TGCGCCAGCAGCCTGGGACAGGGGGGGGCCTTGAACACTGAAGCTTTCTTT.

The rearrangement joins TRBV3-1 (or the pseudogene TRBV3-2) to TRBJ2-1; D not resolved. CDR3 size: 12 residues. Trimming cost V 1 base and J 7 bases, with 5 bases left between them. Germline values: CDR1 LGHDT, CDR2 YNNKEL (reference sequence). The CDR3 region is CASSQAGNEQFF. As DNA, the CDR3 is TGTGCCAGCAGCCAAGCCGGGAATGAGCAGTTCTTC.

This chain joins TRBV13 and TRBJ2-7; no clear D. V was shortened by 1 base and J by 3 bases, with 4 bases between the two germline ends. The CDR3 totals 12 residues. The germline CDR1 and CDR2 sequences are PRHDT and FYEKMQ (reference sequence). The CDR3 DNA reads as TGTGCCAGCAGCTTAGCGGGCTACGAGCAGTACTTC. Protein sequence: CASSLAGYEQYF. The entire variable domain, with the rest obtained from reference TRBV13 and TRBJ2-7, is as follows: AAGVIQSPRHLIKEKRETATLKCYPIPRHDTVYWYQQGPGQDPQFLISFYEKMQSDKGSIPDRFSAQQFSDYHSELNMSSLELGDSALYFCASSLAGYEQYFGPGTRLTVT.

This chain joins TRBV4-1 and TRBJ1-6; D ambiguous. The CDR3 has 18 residues. V shed 0 bases and J shed 2 bases, with 14 bases lying between them. The germline V gene has CDR1 MGHRA and CDR2 YSYEKL. The CDR3 DNA is TGCGCCAGCAGCCAAGACAGGTTCGACCGCCCCTATAATTCACCCCTCCACTTT. As protein: CASSQDRFDRPYNSPLHF.

The chain combines TRBV3-1 (or the pseudogene TRBV3-2) with TRBJ1-2; TRBD1 is a possible D gene (5 bases). Germline CDR1 LGHDT, CDR2 YNNKEL (reference sequence). V gave up 1 base and J gave up 2 bases, with 14 bases separating them. This CDR3 has 16 residues. CDR3 nucleotides: TGTGCCAGCAGCCAAGGAGGAGGGGCGCAAAACTATGGCTACACCTTC. Amino acid sequence: CASSQGGGAQNYGYTF.

The rearrangement joins TRBV4-1 to TRBJ1-2; TRBD1 is a possible D gene (6 bases). The V gene lost 0 bases and the J gene lost 1 base, with 9 bases spanning the gap. This CDR3 region has 15 residues. Germline V lookup: CDR1 MGHRA, CDR2 YSYEKL. The CDR3 coding sequence is TGCGCCAGCAGCCAAGAATCGGACAGTAACTATGGCTACACCTTC. Encoded protein: CASSQESDSNYGYTF.

The chain has TRBV7-8 and TRBJ1-2; D is perhaps TRBD1 (5 bases). Trimming stripped 5 bases from V and 1 base from J, with 17 bases between. The CDR3 runs to 16 residues. Germline CDR1 and CDR2: SGHVS and FQNEAQ. The CDR3 here is CASSRERDQINYGYTF. The CDR3 DNA sequence: TGTGCCAGCAGCCGCGAACGGGACCAAATTAACTATGGCTACACCTTC.

This CDR3 is CAISERGPDNQPQHF. Here the CDR3 DNA reads TGTGCCATCAGTGAGAGGGGCCCGGACAATCAGCCCCAGCATTTT. The chain employs TRBV10-3 and TRBJ1-5, with TRBD1 as a possible D gene (5 bases). V was clipped by 2 bases and J by 3 bases, with 11 bases between them. The CDR3 loop spans 15 amino acids. Germline V gives CDR1 ENHRY, CDR2 SYGVKD.

The CDR3 DNA sequence: TGTGCCTGGAGTGTAGGCCCAGCCTACTCCTACGAGCAGTACTTC. Protein: CAWSVGPAYSYEQYF. The genes are TRBV30 and TRBJ2-7, with unresolved D. The V end was cut by 0 bases, the J end by 0 bases, with 12 bases between. This CDR3 spans 15 amino acids. From germline, CDR1 is GTSNPN and CDR2 SVGIG (reference sequence).

This clone was found once. The chain links TRBV11-2 to TRBJ1-6, with D possibly matching TRBD1 (5 bases). CDR3 length equals 16 residues. Germline CDR1 and CDR2: SGHAT and FQNNGV. V lost 2 bases, J lost 7 bases, and 15 bases lay in between. The CDR3 loop reads CASSLSAGLRNSPLHF. DNA for the CDR3: TGTGCCAGCAGCTTATCGGCAGGGTTGCGGAATTCACCCCTCCACTTT.

This chain links TRBV4-1 with TRBJ2-1, with 7 bases aligning to TRBD1. The CDR3 is 15 residues long. With 1 base clipped from V and 7 bases from J, the junction kept 7 bases outside the gene matches. The germline gives CDR1 MGHRA, CDR2 YSYEKL. CDR3 amino acids: CASSQVQGDGNEQFF. CDR3 sequence (DNA): TGCGCCAGCAGCCAAGTTCAGGGGGATGGGAATGAGCAGTTCTTC.

This sequence joins TRBV5-1 and TRBJ2-3, with TRBD2 identical over 15 bases. In germline, CDR1 is SGHRS, CDR2 YFSETQ. This CDR3 comprises 17 residues. Trimming cost V 7 bases and J 4 bases; bases outside gene matches: 10. CDR3 coding DNA: TGCGCCAGCCGGACTAGCGGGGGGGCGTGGGTCCCAGATACGCAGTATTTT. Residues: CASRTSGGAWVPDTQYF.

The chain carries TRBV19 and TRBJ2-3; 8 bases align to TRBD1. Trimming took 9 bases from V and 2 from J; bases not matched to a gene: 10. Germline V gene sequence: CDR1 LNHDA, CDR2 SQIVND (reference sequence). The CDR3 is 15 residues long. In DNA, the CDR3 is TGTGCCAGCCAGCCGGGACAGGCAGACACAGATACGCAGTATTTT. This sequence encodes CASQPGQADTDTQYF.

This clone was seen once. Written as DNA, the CDR3 is TGTGCCAGCAGCCAAGGGACAGGGGGCGCAGATACGCAGTATTTT. Amino acids: CASSQGTGGADTQYF. The chain carries TRBV4-2 and TRBJ2-3; 11 bases agree with TRBD1. CDR3 size: 15 residues. The V gene end was trimmed by 1 base and the J gene end by 4 bases; junction bases not matched to a gene: 1. CDR1 and CDR2 (germline): LGHNA, YNFKEQ.

The V gene is TRBV9, the J gene TRBJ2-2, with D uncertain. Germline CDR1 is SGDLS and CDR2 is YYNGEE. The CDR3 loop spans 16 amino acids. V was clipped by 0 bases and J by 4 bases, with 13 bases between them. DNA for the CDR3: TGTGCCAGCAGCGTAGGGTCAAGGGTGGGCACCGGGGAGCTGTTTTTT. Translating it yields CASSVGSRVGTGELFF. Based on the CDR3 plus reference TRBV9 and TRBJ2-2, the full variable domain is DSGVTQTPKHLITATGQRVTLRCSPRSGDLSVYWYQQSLDQGLQFLIQYYNGEERAKGNILERFSAQQFPDLHSELNLSSLELGDSALYFCASSVGSRVGTGELFFGEGSRLTVL.

The chain uses TRBV28 and TRBJ2-1; weak D call: TRBD1 (6 bases). The CDR3 has 12 amino acids. Germline V lookup: CDR1 MDHEN, CDR2 SYDVKM. The ends were cut back, 6 bases at V and 5 bases at J, with 8 bases in the middle. In DNA, the CDR3 is TGTGCCAGCAGCAAGGGGGACAATGAGCAGTTCTTC. Translating gives CASSKGDNEQFF.

The chain uses TRBV9 and TRBJ1-4, with 10 nucleotides matching TRBD1. The V gene's germline CDR1 is SGDLS and CDR2 YYNGEE. This CDR3 region has 17 residues. With 0 bases clipped from V and 0 bases from J, the junction kept 2 bases outside the gene matches. In DNA, the CDR3 is TGTGCCAGCAGCGTAGGGACAGGGGGTGCAACTAATGAAAAACTGTTTTTT. Translation: CASSVGTGGATNEKLFF.

V is TRBV5-5 and J is TRBJ1-1, with 9 bases lining up with TRBD1. Germline assignment: CDR1 SGHKS and CDR2 YYEKEE (reference sequence). Trimming took 5 bases from V and 7 from J; bases not matched to a gene: 9. This CDR3 has 14 amino acids. The CDR3 region is CASSSLQGAGEAFF. CDR3 DNA: TGTGCCAGCAGTTCTTTACAGGGGGCAGGTGAAGCTTTCTTT.

The J gene is TRBJ2-2, the V gene TRBV4-2; 9 bases are shared with TRBD2. With 3 bases clipped from V and 2 bases from J, the junction kept 7 bases outside the gene matches. CDR3 length: 17 residues. The germline V gene has CDR1 LGHNA and CDR2 YNFKEQ. The CDR3 here is CASSHPRGGANTGELFF. The DNA of the CDR3 is TGTGCCAGCAGCCACCCTCGCGGGGGGGCTAACACCGGGGAGCTGTTTTTT.

The chain links TRBV18 to TRBJ2-3; 7 nucleotides line up with TRBD2. Germline loops: CDR1 KGHSH, CDR2 LQKENI. The CDR3 runs to 16 residues. Trimming removed 2 bases from V and 4 bases from J; junction bases left unmatched: 9. CDR3 coding DNA: TGTGCCAGCTCACCAAGTCAAGCGGGGTCTTCAGATACGCAGTATTTT. Translation: CASSPSQAGSSDTQYF.

V is TRBV11-2 and J is TRBJ2-2; 8 bases map to TRBD2. CDR1 SGHAT and CDR2 FQNNGV come from the germline V gene. V was clipped by 6 bases and J by 4 bases; unmatched bases: 7. CDR3 length equals 15 residues. This chain's CDR3 is CASRRTGGATGELFF. The CDR3 DNA follows: TGTGCCAGCAGACGAACGGGGGGGGCCACCGGGGAGCTGTTTTTT.

This clone occurred once. The chain joins TRBV27 to TRBJ2-7; 8 bases line up with TRBD1. This CDR3 is built from 13 residues. V shed 5 bases and J 4 bases; nucleotides not matched to a gene: 4. Germline values: CDR1 MNHEY, CDR2 SMNVEV (reference sequence). As DNA, the CDR3 is TGTGCCAGCAGTCTCTGGACAGGGTACGAGCAGTACTTC. The encoded protein is CASSLWTGYEQYF.